The subject of this entry is one T cell receptor (beta chain). The sample originates from a study of cytomegalovirus exposure and HLA in healthy donors. The PCR was carried out with 60 Vbeta primers and 13 Jbeta primers. Assay: immunoSEQ multiplex PCR; the TCRdb copy retains only in-frame clones and omits some. Counted here are some 200,000 clones, approximately 84% occurring once; the ten biggest clones make up approximately 3.9%. Germline loops: CDR1 SQVTM, CDR2 ANQGSEA. This CDR3 region has 14 residues. V shed 3 bases, J shed 2 bases, and the junction held 3 bases outside the gene matches. Sequences were obtained from PBMCs. The receptor comes from a man between 50 and 59 years old in good health and CMV-seronegative. J is TRBJ2-7 and V is TRBV29-1; 11 positions agree with TRBD1. CDR3 nucleotide sequence: TGCAGCGTTGATAAGGGACAGGGGGCCTACGAGCAGTACTTC. Translated: CSVDKGQGAYEQYF.